Listed below are T cell receptor beta chains from one sample, sequenced in a study of OX40 agonist ivuxolimab in advanced cancers. The assay was immunoSEQ multiplex PCR, and TCRdb's table has in-frame clones only and misses some. The table has roughly 92,000 clones, 87% seen once. The source material was CD4+ or CD8+ T cells sorted from blood, sampled in a trial of the OX40 agonist ivuxolimab. The source of these receptors is an adult with an advanced solid tumor such as melanoma, head and neck, liver or kidney cancer. The CDR3 runs from the conserved cysteine through the conserved F or W. The D gene is left open where the match is weak. The listing skips clone size in some rows; elsewhere it reads once, few, many or a size class.

J	V	D	size	CDR3	DNA
TRBJ1-5	TRBV19	-	few	CASNRGPQPQHF	TGTGCCAGTAATAGGGGCCCACAGCCCCAGCATTTT
TRBJ1-4	TRBV7-9	-	-	CASRVDEKLFF	TGTGCCAGCAGGGTAGATGAAAAACTGTTTTTT
TRBJ1-1	TRBV28	-	-	CASSFAGLLNTEAFF	TGTGCCAGCAGTTTCGCGGGACTATTGAACACTGAAGCTTTCTTT
TRBJ2-3	TRBV18	-	once	CASSPPTVRDTQYF	TGTGCCAGCTCACCACCTACAGTAAGAGATACGCAGTATTTT
TRBJ1-4	TRBV19	TRBD1	-	CASQTQGGLGEKLFF	TGTGCCAGCCAAACTCAGGGGGGCCTCGGTGAAAAACTGTTTTTT
TRBJ1-2	TRBV30	-	-	CAWSDDLLAGGYTF	TGTGCCTGGAGTGACGACCTCCTCGCAGGGGGCTACACCTTC
TRBJ1-6	TRBV4-3	-	-	CASSLTGDSPLHF	TGCGCCAGCAGCCTTACGGGAGATTCACCCCTCCACTTT
TRBJ2-2	TRBV5-1	-	few	CASSLDITGELFF	TGCGCCAGCAGCTTGGACATCACCGGGGAGCTGTTTTTT
TRBJ1-2	TRBV7-9	-	-	CASSFGTSPSGYTF	TGTGCCAGCAGTTTCGGGACATCGCCTTCAGGCTACACCTTC
TRBJ2-3	TRBV19	-	-	CASSISRERDTQYF	TGTGCCAGTAGTATCTCACGGGAAAGGGATACGCAGTATTTT
TRBJ1-2	TRBV7-2	-	-	CASSLVRESGYTF	TGTGCCAGCAGCTTAGTGAGGGAAAGCGGCTACACCTTC
TRBJ2-1	TRBV18	TRBD1	once	CASSPTTGDEQFF	TGTGCCAGCTCACCGACGACAGGGGATGAGCAGTTCTTC
TRBJ2-3	TRBV28	-	-	CASSLPSLGTDTQYF	TGTGCCAGCAGTTTACCGTCCCTCGGCACAGATACGCAGTATTTT
TRBJ2-7	TRBV30	-	-	CAWSVGGGDYEQYF	TGTGCCTGGAGTGTTGGCGGGGGCGACTACGAGCAGTACTTC
TRBJ1-1	TRBV5-6	-	-	CASSFSPLGEAFF	TGTGCCAGCAGCTTTTCGCCCTTGGGTGAAGCTTTCTTT
TRBJ1-1	TRBV18	TRBD1	-	CASSRYDRGAEAFF	TGTGCCAGCTCACGCTATGACAGGGGCGCTGAAGCTTTCTTT
TRBJ2-7	TRBV7-9	TRBD1	few	CASSLNRGYEQYF	TGTGCCAGCAGCTTGAACAGGGGTTACGAGCAGTACTTC
TRBJ2-5	TRBV28	-	-	CASSRGFGETQYF	TGTGCCAGCAGTAGAGGGTTTGGAGAGACCCAGTACTTC
TRBJ2-7	TRBV7-3	-	-	CASSSENTYEQYF	TGTGCCAGCAGCTCGGAGAACACCTACGAGCAGTACTTC
TRBJ1-1	TRBV11-2	TRBD1	-	CASSKDRVNTEAFF	TGTGCCAGCAGCAAGGACAGGGTGAACACTGAAGCTTTCTTT
TRBJ2-7	TRBV7-9	TRBD2	once	CASSQRTSGRYEQYF	TGTGCCAGCAGCCAGCGGACTAGCGGGAGGTACGAGCAGTACTTC
TRBJ2-5	TRBV29-1	-	-	CSVDRSKETQYF	TGCAGCGTTGATCGCAGTAAGGAGACCCAGTACTTC
TRBJ1-1	TRBV27	-	-	CASSSRGTEAFF	TGTGCCAGCAGTTCCCGGGGCACTGAAGCTTTCTTT
TRBJ2-7	TRBV5-5	TRBD1	-	CASSLGQGRPYEQYF	TGTGCCAGCAGCTTGGGACAGGGTAGGCCCTACGAGCAGTACTTC
TRBJ2-2	TRBV7-2	-	-	CASSWAVAGELFF	TGTGCCAGCAGTTGGGCCGTGGCCGGGGAGCTGTTTTTT
TRBJ2-3	TRBV5-1	-	-	CASSFVGDSTDTQYF	TGCGCCAGCAGCTTTGTGGGGGACAGCACAGATACGCAGTATTTT
TRBJ2-7	TRBV6-1	-	-	CASRPDGNSYEQYF	TGTGCCAGCAGGCCGGACGGTAACTCCTACGAGCAGTACTTC
TRBJ2-7	TRBV5-4	-	once	CASSLGRADYYEQYF	TGTGCCAGCAGCTTGGGGAGAGCGGACTACTACGAGCAGTACTTC
TRBJ1-3	TRBV5-4	-	-	CASSLTSSGNTIYF	TGTGCCAGCAGCTTGACGAGCTCTGGAAACACCATATATTTT
TRBJ2-3	TRBV7-6	TRBD2	-	CASSSGRSSGVSTDTQYF	TGTGCCAGCAGCTCCGGAAGGAGTAGCGGGGTTAGCACAGATACGCAGTATTTT
TRBJ2-1	TRBV5-1	TRBD2	-	CASSLDGGDEQFF	TGCGCCAGCAGCTTGGATGGGGGGGATGAGCAGTTCTTC
TRBJ2-7	TRBV2	-	-	CASSEDVDEQYF	TGTGCCAGCAGTGAAGACGTCGACGAGCAGTACTTC
TRBJ1-5	TRBV28	-	-	CASSSGSSQPQHF	TGTGCCAGCAGTTCAGGGTCGAGCCAGCCCCAGCATTTT
TRBJ2-2	TRBV9	-	-	CATALNTGELFF	TGTGCCACGGCGCTGAACACCGGGGAGCTGTTTTTT
TRBJ1-3	TRBV14	-	-	CASSQVVSGNTIYF	TGTGCCAGCAGCCAAGTGGTCTCTGGAAACACCATATATTTT
TRBJ1-5	TRBV7-6	-	-	CASSLERSRARVNQPQHF	TGTGCCAGCAGCTTAGAACGGTCCAGGGCCCGTGTGAATCAGCCCCAGCATTTT
TRBJ1-4	TRBV30	-	-	CAWSREGGEKLFF	TGTGCCTGGAGTAGGGAGGGGGGTGAAAAACTGTTTTTT
TRBJ2-7	TRBV7-9	-	-	CASSLGTGRTYEQYF	TGTGCCAGCAGCTTAGGAACGGGCAGGACCTACGAGCAGTACTTC
TRBJ2-3	TRBV6-5	-	-	CASSYSWGVPDTQYF	TGTGCCAGCAGTTACTCGTGGGGGGTTCCAGATACGCAGTATTTT
TRBJ2-2	TRBV19	TRBD2	-	CASSISASGGVNTGELFF	TGTGCCAGTAGTATCTCGGCTAGCGGGGGGGTTAACACCGGGGAGCTGTTTTTT
TRBJ2-1	TRBV19	TRBD2	once	CASSAGLAGGLGNGNEQFF	TGTGCCAGTAGTGCGGGACTAGCGGGAGGGCTTGGAAACGGCAATGAGCAGTTCTTC
TRBJ1-2	TRBV25-1	TRBD1	-	CASSKTGSYGYTF	TGTGCCAGCAGTAAGACAGGGAGCTATGGCTACACCTTC
TRBJ1-5	TRBV5-1	-	-	CASSLVAGNQPQHF	TGCGCCAGCAGCTTGGTGGCAGGGAATCAGCCCCAGCATTTT
TRBJ1-4	TRBV6-6	-	once	CASSYSGGTNEKLFF	TGTGCCAGCAGTTACTCGGGAGGAACTAATGAAAAACTGTTTTTT
TRBJ2-2	TRBV9	-	-	CASSSKKSEGTGELFF	TGTGCCAGCAGCTCCAAAAAGTCAGAAGGCACCGGGGAGCTGTTTTTT
TRBJ2-7	TRBV9	-	-	CASSPKPGAYEQYF	TGTGCCAGCAGCCCCAAACCGGGGGCATACGAGCAGTACTTC
TRBJ2-7	TRBV11-1	-	-	CASSPGAGAQNEQYF	TGTGCCAGCAGCCCAGGGGCAGGGGCGCAAAACGAGCAGTACTTC
TRBJ2-3	TRBV7-8	TRBD2	few	CASSSRSGSSTDTQYF	TGTGCCAGCAGCTCCCGTAGCGGGAGTAGCACAGATACGCAGTATTTT
TRBJ1-1	TRBV4-2	-	-	CASSQDKGGQNTEAFF	TGTGCCAGCAGCCAAGATAAGGGGGGACAAAACACTGAAGCTTTCTTT
TRBJ1-4	TRBV6-1	TRBD1	-	CASSEGTGNEKLFF	TGTGCCAGCAGTGAGGGGACAGGGAATGAAAAACTGTTTTTT
TRBJ2-7	TRBV18	-	-	CASSPVRRADEQYF	TGTGCCAGCTCACCAGTCCGCAGGGCCGACGAGCAGTACTTC
TRBJ2-2	TRBV7-6	-	few	CASSSTAGTGELFF	TGTGCCAGCAGCTCGACAGCGGGCACCGGGGAGCTGTTTTTT
TRBJ1-1	TRBV2	-	-	CASSLGGNTEAFF	TGTGCCAGCAGCCTCGGTGGGAACACTGAAGCTTTCTTT
TRBJ2-5	TRBV7-9	-	-	CASSFETQYF	TGTGCCAGCAGCTTTGAGACCCAGTACTTC
TRBJ1-1	TRBV6-6	-	-	CATQRAIGTEAFF	TGTGCCACCCAGAGGGCCATCGGGACTGAAGCTTTCTTT
TRBJ2-2	TRBV7-2	-	-	CASSRLGGGTGELFF	TGTGCCAGCAGCAGACTAGGGGGTGGCACCGGGGAGCTGTTTTTT
TRBJ2-7	TRBV28	-	-	CASGQLGYEQYF	TGTGCCAGCGGACAGTTGGGCTACGAGCAGTACTTC
TRBJ1-6	TRBV6-6	-	few	CASTIFVYNSPLHF	TGTGCCAGCACGATCTTCGTTTATAATTCACCCCTCCACTTT
TRBJ1-1	TRBV2	-	-	CARGKGIDTEAFF	TGTGCCAGGGGAAAGGGAATCGACACTGAAGCTTTCTTT